This T cell receptor (beta chain) was sequenced during a study of T cell responses to AZD1222 COVID-19 vaccine. Regarding the study as a whole: Clonal diversity was possibly underestimated, and white British individuals and females predominated among donors. Receipt of two AZD1222 doses was followed by a rise in Spike-specific TCR breadth and depth. The study found vaccine-associated CD4 TCRs spanning spike, dominant at 160-218 and 743-854.

Second-dose recipients at about 4 or about 12 weeks were treated as one pooled group. Concerning this clone: The antigen remains unidentified.

Sequencing was performed with immunoSEQ multiplex PCR; in TCRdb, only in-frame clones are kept and a portion is missing. The repertoire holds some 70,000 clones, with roughly 80% as singletons. CDR1 and CDR2 (germline): MDHEN, SYDVKM. The CDR3 runs to 13 residues. Trimming left V 6 bases short and J 4 bases short, with 12 bases between. The chain uses TRBV28 and TRBJ1-2; D uncertain. The TCR originated in an adult who received the AZD1222 COVID-19 vaccine. This specimen was peripheral blood, taken 28 days after the second AZD1222 dose. In nucleotides, the CDR3 is TGTGCCAGCAGCCGTAGGGAGTCCTATGGCTACACCTTC. Translated, it gives CASSRRESYGYTF.